The 30 T cell receptor beta chains listed next were all sequenced from one sample in a study of blood T cell repertoires in COVID-19. The protocol was immunoSEQ multiplex PCR, while the TCRdb copy is restricted to in-frame clones and leaves out a portion. The sample has 200,000 to 250,000 clones, around 87% seen once. Sequencing was carried out using peripheral blood. These receptors originate from a woman in her 30s who had recovered from COVID-19.

The table lists this clone with a count of one. This chain connects TRBV10-1 to TRBJ1-5, with 9 bases that match TRBD1. This CDR3 is built from 18 residues. The germline CDR1 and CDR2 sequences are WNHNN and SYGVQD (reference sequence). V was pared by 7 bases and J by 0 bases, with 13 bases of the junction left unmatched. CDR3 sequence (DNA): TGCGCCAGCACTAAGGACAGGGGTTTCTACTTTAGCAATCAGCCCCAGCATTTT. Encoded protein: CASTKDRGFYFSNQPQHF.

This rearrangement joins TRBV29-1 to TRBJ1-2; D not certain. The CDR3 has 12 amino acids. Germline CDR1 is SQVTM and CDR2 is ANQGSEA. The V gene lost 4 bases and the J gene lost 2 bases, with 8 bases spanning the gap. The CDR3 loop reads CSVGAGNYGYTF. CDR3 DNA sequence: TGCAGCGTTGGAGCGGGAAACTATGGCTACACCTTC.

The J gene is TRBJ2-7, the V gene TRBV7-9; D might be TRBD1 (6 bases). This CDR3 is built from 15 residues. CDR1 and CDR2 from the germline V gene are SEHNR and FQNEAQ (reference sequence). Deletions cut 5 bases from V and 6 bases from J, with 20 bases between. The CDR3 here is CASSQGAGVVFEQYF. DNA of the CDR3: TGTGCCAGCAGCCAAGGGGCAGGGGTGGTATTCGAGCAGTACTTC.

J is TRBJ1-1 and V is TRBV30; D remains ambiguous. This CDR3 comprises 13 residues. V dropped 4 bases and J dropped 0 bases, with 9 bases sitting between them. The germline CDR1 and CDR2 sequences are GTSNPN and SVGIG (reference sequence). Written as DNA, the CDR3 is TGTGCCTGGAATGGAGCAGTGAACACTGAAGCTTTCTTT. It yields the protein CAWNGAVNTEAFF.

The V and J genes are TRBV6-1 and TRBJ1-6; D not resolved. With 1 base removed from V and 9 bases from J, the gap between germline ends came to 10 bases. The CDR3 is made up of 14 amino acids. Germline V CDR1 and CDR2: MNHNS, SASEGT. The CDR3 reads CASSEGFLASPLHF. The CDR3 coding sequence is TGTGCCAGCAGTGAAGGGTTTCTGGCTTCACCCCTCCACTTT.

The chain joins TRBV18 to TRBJ2-3, with D possibly TRBD1 on 6 matching bases. The CDR3 loop spans 17 amino acids. Trimming stripped 2 bases from V and 0 bases from J, with 15 bases between. Germline assignment: CDR1 KGHSH and CDR2 LQKENI. CDR3 amino acids: CASSPSQGLTSTDTQYF. The CDR3 bases are TGTGCCAGCTCACCAAGCCAGGGGTTGACTAGCACAGATACGCAGTATTTT.

V is TRBV10-3 and J is TRBJ1-5; TRBD1 agrees at 9 bases. Germline lookup yields CDR1 ENHRY and CDR2 SYGVKD. The length of the CDR3 is 16 residues. The J segment lost 8 bases and the V segment lost 0 bases, leaving 8 bases of the junction unmatched. CDR3 nucleotides: TGTGCCATCAGTGAGTCGAGGACAGGGGATGCGAAGCCCCAGCATTTT. Translation gives CAISESRTGDAKPQHF.

V gene TRBV7-2 combines with J gene TRBJ2-5; TRBD1 aligns across 10 bases. This CDR3 contains 14 residues. CDR1 is SGHTA and CDR2 is FQGNSA in the germline V gene. Losses at the gene ends were 3 bases for V and 5 bases for J; bases not matched to a gene: 3. CDR3 loop: CASSLTGGWETQYF. The CDR3 DNA reads TGTGCCAGCAGCTTGACAGGGGGCTGGGAGACCCAGTACTTC.

This chain connects TRBV27 to TRBJ2-5; possibly TRBD1 for D (6 bases). V shed 4 bases and J shed 2 bases, with 14 bases lying between them. Germline CDR1 MNHEY, CDR2 SMNVEV (reference sequence). The CDR3 spans 15 residues. The DNA for the CDR3 is TGTGCCAGCAGTTCGGTTGGGACACCTCAAGAGACCCAGTACTTC. Encoded protein: CASSSVGTPQETQYF.

This clone was detected a few times. CDR3 DNA sequence: TGTGCCAGCAGCTCCGGACACGCAAGTGGCTACACCTTC. Amino acids: CASSSGHASGYTF. This sequence joins TRBV7-9 and TRBJ1-2; perhaps TRBD1 as D (5 bases). V was cut by 4 bases and J by 7 bases, with 13 bases left in between. Germline V gives CDR1 SEHNR, CDR2 FQNEAQ (reference sequence). This CDR3 has 13 residues.

V usage is TRBV7-7 and J usage is TRBJ2-1; D unresolved. The V and J ends lost 5 bases and 9 bases respectively, with 14 bases between them. The length of the CDR3 is 13 residues. Germline V CDR1 and CDR2: SSHAT, FNYEAQ (reference sequence). For the CDR3, the DNA is TGTGCCAGCAGCCAGGATCCTATGGGTGAGCAGTTCTTC. The encoded protein is CASSQDPMGEQFF.

V usage is TRBV19 and J usage is TRBJ1-2, with 10 positions matching TRBD1. The germline V gene encodes CDR1 LNHDA and CDR2 SQIVND (reference sequence). Trimming removed 7 bases from V and 8 bases from J; junction bases left unmatched: 13. The length of the CDR3 is 15 residues. The CDR3 is CASTLTATGGFGYTF. CDR3 bases: TGTGCCAGTACCCTAACTGCGACAGGGGGCTTCGGCTACACCTTC.

V gene TRBV9 combines with J gene TRBJ2-1; the match to TRBD2 covers 8 bases. Trimming at V came to 0 bases and at J to 7 bases, leaving 9 bases not matched to a gene. The CDR3 has 16 amino acids. CDR1 is SGDLS and CDR2 is YYNGEE in the germline V gene. Written as DNA, the CDR3 is TGTGCCAGCAGCGTAGGGGCGGGGGGTAGTGGTAATGAGCAGTTCTTC. This codes for CASSVGAGGSGNEQFF.

This chain links TRBV6-6 with TRBJ2-5; 8 bases are a match to TRBD1. This CDR3 region has 14 residues. V shed 5 bases and J 3 bases; nucleotides not matched to a gene: 5. Germline V gene sequence: CDR1 MNHNY, CDR2 SVGAGI (reference sequence). The CDR3: CASSKTGAKETQYF. The CDR3, as DNA: TGTGCCAGCAGTAAGACAGGGGCTAAAGAGACCCAGTACTTC.

CDR3 sequence (DNA): TGCGCCAGCAGAAGGGAGACAAGGAACTTGGGGTCACCCCTCCACTTT. This gives the protein CASRRETRNLGSPLHF. V gene TRBV10-2 combines with J gene TRBJ1-6, with D unclear. V shed 6 bases and J shed 10 bases, with 22 bases lying between them. The CDR3 consists of 16 residues. The germline V gene has CDR1 WSHSY and CDR2 SAAADI.

The chain couples TRBV7-2 to TRBJ1-3; D is possibly TRBD1 (5 bases). The CDR3 has 15 amino acids. Per germline, CDR1 SGHTA and CDR2 FQGNSA. Trimming took off 2 bases at V and 4 bases at J, with 12 bases between the two ends. The CDR3: CASSLRGGAGNTIYF. DNA for the CDR3: TGTGCCAGCAGCTTACGGGGAGGGGCAGGAAACACCATATATTTT.

The V gene is TRBV12-1, the J gene TRBJ1-5; TRBD1, as called in the table, went unchecked against the DNA. TRBV12-1 corresponds to a pseudogene. The CDR3 is made up of 16 amino acids. The CDR3 loop is CASTRDDRVDNQPQHF. CDR3 DNA sequence: TGTGCCAGCACCAGGGATGACAGGGTTGACAATCAGCCCCAGCATTTT.

This chain's CDR3 is CASSSPGRAGDHLSSYNEQFF. CDR3 in DNA: TGTGCCAGCAGCTCCCCGGGGCGAGCGGGGGACCATTTGAGCTCCTACAATGAGCAGTTCTTC. V and J are TRBV21-1 and TRBJ2-1; the listed D gene, TRBD2, was not tested against the DNA. TRBV21-1 is deemed a pseudogene. The length of the CDR3 is 21 residues.

The chain recombines TRBV6-5 with TRBJ1-4, with D perhaps matching TRBD1 (6 bases). Germline assignment: CDR1 MNHEY and CDR2 SVGAGI. The CDR3 length is 16 residues. Trimming pared 2 bases from V and 2 bases from J, leaving 12 bases between. The CDR3 spells CASSYLPGVTNEKLFF. Written as DNA, the CDR3 is TGTGCCAGCAGTTACCTTCCAGGGGTTACTAATGAAAAACTGTTTTTT.

The genes are TRBV5-6 and TRBJ2-7, with 13 bases identical to TRBD2. The CDR3 is 17 residues long. V was pared by 3 bases and J by 1 base, with 7 bases of the junction left unmatched. The germline CDR1 and CDR2 sequences are SGHDT and YYEEEE. The CDR3, as DNA: TGTGCCAGCAGCTACGGACTAGCGGGGGCTTTATCCTACGAGCAGTACTTC. Its translation: CASSYGLAGALSYEQYF.

This clone counts as medium-sized. The chain employs TRBV7-2 and TRBJ2-7; 10 bases fit TRBD2. V lost 6 bases, J lost 6 bases, and 23 bases stayed unmatched. Germline V gene data show CDR1 as SGHTA and CDR2 as FQGNSA. CDR3 size: 19 residues. CDR3 DNA sequence: TGTGCCAGCAGTCCTTGGGGAAGGGAGTCTCGAGCGGGGGGGAGCGAGCAGTACTTC. Translated, it gives CASSPWGRESRAGGSEQYF.

The chain combines TRBV2 with TRBJ1-2; TRBD1 might be the D (6 bases). Germline V CDR1 and CDR2: SNHLY, FYNNEI. The CDR3 is made up of 16 amino acids. Trimming cost V 3 bases and J 7 bases, with 21 bases left between them. The CDR3 DNA is TGTGCCAGCAGTGATGGGGTCGGCAGGGGCGGCGCTGGCTACACCTTC. It yields the protein CASSDGVGRGGAGYTF.

This sequence joins TRBV4-1 and TRBJ1-5; tentative D call: TRBD1 (6 bases). CDR3 size: 15 residues. Germline V gene lookup returns CDR1 MGHRA and CDR2 YSYEKL. Deletions cut 1 base from V and 6 bases from J, with 13 bases between. CDR3: CASSQVTGLGQPQHF. The CDR3 DNA sequence: TGCGCCAGCAGCCAAGTTACAGGGTTGGGTCAGCCCCAGCATTTT.

The J gene is TRBJ2-5, the V gene TRBV7-9, with TRBD1 identical over 11 bases. The CDR3 runs to 17 residues. The V segment lost 3 bases and the J segment 4 bases; nucleotides outside the gene matches: 10. In germline, CDR1 is SEHNR, CDR2 FQNEAQ (reference sequence). The CDR3 region has the DNA TGTGCCAGCAGCTTTGGGTCCGGGACAGGGGGGAGAGAGACCCAGTACTTC. The encoded protein is CASSFGSGTGGRETQYF.

The rearrangement links TRBV5-4 to TRBJ2-7; 8 positions match TRBD1. Germline V lookup: CDR1 SGHNT, CDR2 YYREEE (reference sequence). V gave up 10 bases and J gave up 6 bases; unmatched junction bases: 12. The CDR3 is made up of 13 amino acids. The CDR3, as DNA: TGTGCCCAAAGCGGGCAGGGGGCATCCGAGCAGTACTTC. Its protein is CAQSGQGASEQYF.

J is TRBJ2-3 and V is TRBV5-1, with TRBD2 identical over 8 bases. This CDR3 region has 15 residues. Trimming cost V 9 bases and J 3 bases; bases outside gene matches: 12. Germline V lookup: CDR1 SGHRS, CDR2 YFSETQ. CDR3 sequence reads: CATRQGAGATDTQYF. In DNA form, the CDR3 reads TGCGCCACCCGACAAGGAGCGGGGGCTACAGATACGCAGTATTTT.

The rearrangement joins TRBV6-2 or TRBV6-3 to TRBJ2-5; tentative D call: TRBD2 (5 bases). Germline lookup yields CDR1 MNHEY and CDR2 SVGEGT. V lost 4 bases, J lost 1 base, and 16 bases lay in between. This CDR3 comprises 16 residues. CDR3 DNA sequence: TGTGCCAGCAGTTGGCGGGTAACAGAGCCCCAAGAGACCCAGTACTTC. Protein: CASSWRVTEPQETQYF.

This chain joins TRBV7-6 and TRBJ2-7, with D possibly being TRBD2 (6 bases). In germline, CDR1 is SGHVS, CDR2 FNYEAQ. Trimming cost V 1 base and J 1 base, with 14 bases left between them. This CDR3 has 16 residues. The CDR3 coding sequence is TGTGCCAGCAGCTTAGGAAGTACGGGGGTGTCCTACGAGCAGTACTTC. Protein product: CASSLGSTGVSYEQYF.

The V call is TRBV30, the J call TRBJ2-1, with 8 bases that match TRBD2. This CDR3 contains 15 residues. V gave up 3 bases and J gave up 8 bases; unmatched junction bases: 12. Germline lookup yields CDR1 GTSNPN and CDR2 SVGIG (reference sequence). In nucleotides, the CDR3 is TGTGCCTGGAGGGTCCGGGCGGGGGGCTTCGATGAGCAGTTCTTC. This sequence encodes CAWRVRAGGFDEQFF. Full variable domain (remainder filled in from reference TRBV30 and TRBJ2-1): SQTIHQWPATLVQPVGSPLSLECTVEGTSNPNLYWYRQAAGRGLQLLFYSVGIGQISSEVPQNLSASRPQDRQFILSSKKLLLSDSGFYLCAWRVRAGGFDEQFFGPGTRLTVL.

This clone was found once. The J gene is TRBJ2-5, the V gene TRBV12-3 or TRBV12-4; D is unclear. The germline V and J ends were trimmed by 2 bases and 5 bases, with 6 bases remaining between them. The CDR3 spans 12 residues. CDR3 amino acids: CASSLLRETQYF. CDR3 in DNA: TGTGCCAGCAGTTTACTCAGGGAGACCCAGTACTTC.